The 4 T cell receptor beta chains below come from one sample, sequenced in a study of response to subunit inactivated influenza vaccine. One entry per CDR3 protein results from TCRdb running MiXCR on the RT-PCR reads. The table has under 550,000 distinct CDR3 sequences, less than 8% seen once. The source material was PBMCs from blood, sampled 23 months after vaccination. The receptors shown here come from a man aged 50 to 69 who received an inactivated influenza vaccine.

Ten or more counts support this clonotype. The J gene is TRBJ1-5, the V gene TRBV5-5; 9 bases fit TRBD1. Germline loops: CDR1 SGHKS, CDR2 YYEKEE (reference sequence). The J segment lost 6 bases and the V segment lost 7 bases, leaving 8 bases of the junction unmatched. The CDR3 totals 14 residues. The CDR3 protein is CASGEGQGRQPQHF. DNA for the CDR3: TGTGCCAGCGGTGAGGGACAGGGCCGTCAGCCCCAGCATTTT.

This clonotype has more than one count but fewer than ten. The CDR3: CASSLGSGTIYNEQFF. CDR3 nucleotide sequence: TGTGCCAGCAGCTTAGGGTCCGGGACAATATACAATGAGCAGTTCTTC. This chain links TRBV7-2 with TRBJ2-1, with a possible D match to TRBD1 (6 bases). Trimming pared 1 base from V and 4 bases from J, leaving 14 bases between. CDR3 length: 16 residues. Germline CDR1 is SGHTA and CDR2 is FQGNSA.

V gene TRBV28 combines with J gene TRBJ2-5, with 7 bases aligning to TRBD1. The CDR3 runs 13 residues. Germline V gene sequence: CDR1 MDHEN, CDR2 SYDVKM. Trimming took 8 bases from V and 8 from J; bases not matched to a gene: 11. The DNA of the CDR3 is TGTGCCAGCTTCAGGGGGACCGGGGAAACCCAGTACTTC. This sequence encodes CASFRGTGETQYF. Full variable domain (rest looked up from reference TRBV28 and TRBJ2-5): DVKVTQSSRYLVKRTGEKVFLECVQDMDHENMFWYRQDPGLGLRLIYFSYDVKMKEKGDIPEGYSVSREKKERFSLILESASTNQTSMYLCASFRGTGETQYFGPGTRLLVL.

This clonotype was recorded many times. The V gene is TRBV10-3, the J gene TRBJ2-2; D gene uncertain. Looked up from germline, CDR1 is ENHRY and CDR2 is SYGVKD. V lost 0 bases to trimming and J lost 1 base, with 9 bases between them. CDR3 length: 16 residues. CDR3: CAISESLRVNTGELFF. DNA of the CDR3: TGTGCCATCAGTGAGTCATTAAGGGTGAACACCGGGGAGCTGTTTTTT.